Listed here are 29 T cell receptor beta chains from one sample, sequenced in a study of blood T cells in healthy people across ages. A second PCR of about 7 to 12 cycles used a sample-barcoded 5' primer and a J-beta primer mix. One entry per CDR3 protein, called by TCRdb with MiXCR from the 5' RACE reads. The table includes about 640,000 distinct CDR3 sequences, roughly 50% detected once. Material: blood. The receptor source for this set is a man aged 55 to 70 in good health.

The chain uses TRBV20-1 and TRBJ2-5; D gene ambiguous. This CDR3 is built from 13 residues. V lost 0 bases and J lost 5, with 10 bases in between. The V gene's germline CDR1 is DFQATT and CDR2 SNEGSKA (reference sequence). The CDR3 DNA follows: TGCAGTGCTAGAGATTTCGGGTTGGAGACCCAGTACTTC. Encoded protein: CSARDFGLETQYF.

The chain joins TRBV7-9 to TRBJ1-4; no definite D call. Germline CDR1 and CDR2: SEHNR and FQNEAQ (reference sequence). The CDR3 has 15 amino acids. The germline V and J ends were trimmed by 5 bases and 8 bases, with 18 bases remaining between them. CDR3 sequence: CASSPWTRMGEKLFF. The CDR3 coding sequence is TGTGCCAGCAGCCCTTGGACCCGGATGGGCGAAAAACTGTTTTTT.

V gene TRBV5-8 combines with J gene TRBJ2-1; TRBD2 matches 15 bases. This CDR3 contains 19 residues. CDR1 and CDR2 (germline): SGHTS, YDEGEE. V trimming: 2 bases; J trimming: 2 bases; junction bases outside the gene matches: 8. CDR3 nucleotide sequence: TGTGCCAGCAGCTTTTTCTTTGGACTAGCGGGGGGGCCCTACAATGAGCAGTTCTTC. Its protein is CASSFFFGLAGGPYNEQFF.

This clonotype occurred once. V gene TRBV5-1 combines with J gene TRBJ2-5, with 13 bases matching TRBD2. The CDR3 sequence is 17 residues long. Germline V CDR1 and CDR2: SGHRS, YFSETQ. After removal of 4 bases from V and 0 bases from J, the junction contained 6 bases not matched to a gene. The CDR3 region is CASSEGLAGTYQETQYF. The CDR3 DNA sequence: TGCGCCAGCAGCGAGGGACTAGCGGGGACGTACCAAGAGACCCAGTACTTC.

The chain combines TRBV29-1 with TRBJ1-1; possible D gene TRBD1, 5 bases. V dropped 3 bases and J dropped 1 base, with 9 bases sitting between them. CDR3 size: 13 residues. Germline CDR1 reads SQVTM; CDR2 reads ANQGSEA. The CDR3 DNA follows: TGCAGCGTTGATGACAGCGAGAACACTGAAGCTTTCTTT. It encodes CSVDDSENTEAFF. Together with reference TRBV29-1 and TRBJ1-1, the CDR3 gives the full variable domain: SAVISQKPSRDICQRGTSLTIQCQVDSQVTMMFWYRQQPGQSLTLIATANQGSEATYESGFVIDKFPISRPNLTFSTLTVSNMSPEDSSIYLCSVDDSENTEAFFGQGTRLTVV.

The V and J genes are TRBV20-1 and TRBJ1-1, with D tentatively TRBD1 (6 bases). Trimming removed 3 bases at V and 5 bases at J, with 19 bases between. This CDR3 is built from 15 residues. Germline V gene lookup returns CDR1 DFQATT and CDR2 SNEGSKA (reference sequence). The CDR3 region is CSARDYREIRTEAFF. CDR3 coding DNA: TGCAGTGCTAGGGATTACAGGGAGATAAGGACTGAAGCTTTCTTT.

This clonotype was seen once. The V gene is TRBV20-1, the J gene TRBJ1-1; D unresolved. From germline, CDR1 is DFQATT and CDR2 SNEGSKA (reference sequence). Deletions cut 5 bases from V and 0 bases from J, with 16 bases between. This CDR3 has 15 amino acids. DNA of the CDR3: TGCAGTGCTGGAGGAGGGCCGTACATGAACACTGAAGCTTTCTTT. Translating it yields CSAGGGPYMNTEAFF.

The genes are TRBV4-1 and TRBJ2-5, with D perhaps TRBD1 (5 bases). TRBJ2-7 explains the end of the DNA better; the J call may be wrong. Germline loops: CDR1 MGHRA, CDR2 YSYEKL. This CDR3 is built from 16 residues. The CDR3 nucleotides read TGCGCCAGCAGCCAAGTTAGGGGCCCGTCTCCAGACGAGCAGTACTTC. Amino acids: CASSQVRGPSPDEQYF.

The table lists this clonotype with a few counts. The rearrangement links TRBV5-1 to TRBJ2-3; tentatively, D is TRBD2 (5 bases). This CDR3 is 14 amino acids long. Germline CDR1 and CDR2: SGHRS and YFSETQ. Trimming removed 4 bases at V and 3 bases at J, with 12 bases between. The DNA of the CDR3 is TGCGCCAGCAGCCTACCGGAGGCGACAGATACGCAGTATTTT. Translation gives CASSLPEATDTQYF.

As concerns this clonotype: One end of the junction does not line up with germline, which may come from a read error. The chain recombines TRBV29-1 with TRBJ2-1; 13 bases fit TRBD2. Germline assignment: CDR1 SQVTM and CDR2 ANQGSEA. The CDR3 covers 15 residues. The DNA of the CDR3 is TGCGGCGTTGCCCGACTAGCGGGGGGCCCGGAGGAGCAGTTCTTC. Translated, it gives CGVARLAGGPEEQFF.

The chain couples TRBV2 to TRBJ2-1, with 8 bases that match TRBD1. Losses at the gene ends were 4 bases for V and 4 bases for J; bases not matched to a gene: 6. The germline CDR1 and CDR2 sequences are SNHLY and FYNNEI. CDR3 length: 15 amino acids. CDR3 sequence (DNA): TGTGCCAGCAGTGGGGGGACAGGACGTTACAATGAGCAGTTCTTC. Encoded protein: CASSGGTGRYNEQFF.

V and J are TRBV5-1 and TRBJ2-1; a weak D match, TRBD2 (6 bases). The CDR3 is 14 amino acids. V was clipped by 4 bases and J by 5 bases, with 13 bases between them. The germline V gene has CDR1 SGHRS and CDR2 YFSETQ. The CDR3 sequence: CASSPAGGNNEQFF. CDR3 in DNA: TGCGCCAGCAGCCCGGCGGGCGGGAACAATGAGCAGTTCTTC.

This clonotype has only one observation. This chain joins TRBV6-1 and TRBJ2-5, with D perhaps TRBD2 (7 bases). The CDR3 is 14 amino acids. V dropped 6 bases and J dropped 4 bases, with 15 bases sitting between them. CDR1 and CDR2 from the germline V gene are MNHNS and SASEGT. The CDR3 loop reads CASRTGGPGETQYF. CDR3 bases: TGTGCCAGCAGAACCGGGGGGCCGGGAGAGACCCAGTACTTC.

This chain joins TRBV5-1 and TRBJ2-7; TRBD1 agrees at 9 bases. The V segment lost 8 bases and the J segment 7 bases; nucleotides outside the gene matches: 16. This CDR3 is built from 15 residues. Per germline, CDR1 SGHRS and CDR2 YFSETQ. CDR3 coding DNA: TGCGCCAGTAAACCGGGACAGGGAGTTACGAATGAGCAGTACTTC. It codes for CASKPGQGVTNEQYF.

V is TRBV5-1 and J is TRBJ2-5; D may correspond to TRBD1 or TRBD2 (5 bases each). CDR3 length: 14 residues. Germline assignment: CDR1 SGHRS and CDR2 YFSETQ. V lost 0 bases and J lost 5, with 11 bases in between. CDR3 loop: CASSLATGLETQYF. The CDR3 DNA is TGCGCCAGCAGCTTGGCCACGGGGCTGGAGACCCAGTACTTC.

The genes are TRBV3-1 and TRBJ2-5, with D possibly TRBD2 on 7 matching bases. Germline CDR1 reads LGHDT; CDR2 reads YNNKEL (reference sequence). The V end lost 1 base, the J end lost 5 bases, and 17 bases lay between the germline ends. CDR3 size: 16 residues. CDR3 nucleotide sequence: TGTGCCAGCAGCCAAGTCTTAGGGGGGGCCTGGGAGACCCAGTACTTC. Amino acid sequence: CASSQVLGGAWETQYF.

The genes are TRBV7-2 and TRBJ1-5; TRBD1 aligns across 9 bases. The CDR3 loop spans 15 amino acids. J lost 4 bases, V lost 0 bases, and 1 base had no gene match. CDR1 and CDR2 from the germline V gene are SGHTA and FQGNSA. CDR3 DNA: TGTGCCAGCAGCTTAGCGGGACAGGGTAATCAGCCCCAGCATTTT. As protein: CASSLAGQGNQPQHF.

This clonotype was seen many times. The J gene is TRBJ2-7, the V gene TRBV6-5; tentatively, D is TRBD1 (6 bases). The germline V gene has CDR1 MNHEY and CDR2 SVGAGI. CDR3 size: 14 residues. The germline V and J ends were trimmed by 6 bases and 3 bases, with 15 bases remaining between them. The CDR3 loop reads CASSKYGTHYEQYF. In DNA, the CDR3 is TGTGCCAGCAGCAAATACGGGACACACTACGAGCAGTACTTC.

J is TRBJ1-2 and V is TRBV4-1, with 7 bases identical to TRBD1. Germline values: CDR1 MGHRA, CDR2 YSYEKL. This CDR3 has 15 amino acids. V dropped 1 base and J dropped 4; count of bases not matched to a gene: 6. CDR3 residues: CASSQGTGSSYGYTF. The CDR3 nucleotides are TGCGCCAGCAGCCAAGGGACAGGTTCCTCCTATGGCTACACCTTC.

This chain joins TRBV6-5 and TRBJ1-1, with TRBD1 identical over 7 bases. J gave up 1 base and V 3 bases, and 20 bases lay outside the gene matches. Germline V gene data show CDR1 as MNHEY and CDR2 as SVGAGI. The CDR3 has 20 amino acids. CDR3 coding DNA: TGTGCCAGCAGTTATCTTATGCCGGGACAGAGGACCACACCGAACACTGAAGCTTTCTTT. As protein: CASSYLMPGQRTTPNTEAFF.

The J gene is TRBJ2-5, the V gene TRBV5-1; TRBD2 matches 7 bases. The CDR3 consists of 16 residues. The J segment lost 4 bases and the V segment lost 0 bases, leaving 9 bases of the junction unmatched. CDR1 is SGHRS, CDR2 YFSETQ, per germline. CDR3 sequence reads: CASSLGDYPGGETQYF. CDR3 nucleotides: TGCGCCAGCAGCTTGGGGGACTATCCGGGAGGAGAGACCCAGTACTTC.

The chain employs TRBV20-1 and TRBJ2-1; 7 bases match TRBD2. The V gene's germline CDR1 is DFQATT and CDR2 SNEGSKA (reference sequence). V trimming: 6 bases; J trimming: 7 bases; junction bases outside the gene matches: 9. CDR3 length equals 13 residues. DNA of the CDR3: TGCAGTGCCACCCCGGGGGGTAAGAATGAGCAGTTCTTC. It encodes CSATPGGKNEQFF.

The CDR3 DNA reads TGCAGCGTTGAAGGGGGTGTTAGGGCAGCTCCTGAAGCTTTCTTT. Protein sequence: CSVEGGVRAAPEAFF. V is TRBV29-1 and J is TRBJ1-1; no reliable D call. This CDR3 is 15 amino acids long. Germline values: CDR1 SQVTM, CDR2 ANQGSEA. V lost 1 base and J lost 6, with 18 bases in between.

The chain has TRBV5-1 and TRBJ2-5, with 8 bases that match TRBD1. From germline, CDR1 is SGHRS and CDR2 YFSETQ. V lost 7 bases to trimming and J lost 5 bases; unmatched junction nucleotides: 7. The CDR3 is 13 residues long. CDR3 amino acids: CASGETGVETQYF. The CDR3 coding sequence is TGCGCCAGCGGTGAGACAGGGGTGGAGACCCAGTACTTC.

V and J are TRBV29-1 and TRBJ2-1, with 10 bases aligning to TRBD1. V lost 1 base to trimming and J lost 8 bases; unmatched junction nucleotides: 8. Germline CDR1 SQVTM, CDR2 ANQGSEA. This CDR3 has 15 residues. The CDR3 sequence: CSVEGTGQGLYEQFF. In DNA form, the CDR3 reads TGCAGCGTTGAAGGGACGGGACAGGGGTTATATGAGCAGTTCTTC.

The table lists this clonotype with a count of one. The chain joins TRBV10-3 to TRBJ1-2; D gene unclear. CDR3 length: 12 amino acids. V lost 5 bases to trimming and J lost 5 bases, with 9 bases between them. CDR1 ENHRY and CDR2 SYGVKD come from the germline V gene. CDR3 protein: CAISSVGYGYTF. In DNA form, the CDR3 reads TGTGCCATCAGTTCAGTGGGGTATGGCTACACCTTC.

The CDR3 coding sequence is TGTGCCAGCAGGGAGGAGGGCAATGAGCAGTACTTC. As protein: CASREEGNEQYF. J is TRBJ2-5 and V is TRBV2; D is possibly TRBD2 (6 bases). The CDR3 consists of 12 residues. V was trimmed by 6 bases and J by 11 bases, leaving 16 bases between them. The germline gives CDR1 SNHLY, CDR2 FYNNEI.

This clonotype was counted a single time. The chain is built from TRBV2 and TRBJ1-4; tentative D call: TRBD1 (6 bases). V was trimmed by 5 bases and J by 5 bases, leaving 15 bases between them. The CDR3 has 15 amino acids. Germline lookup yields CDR1 SNHLY and CDR2 FYNNEI. CDR3 region: CASSRSGQQNEKLFF. The CDR3 DNA sequence: TGTGCCAGCAGTAGAAGTGGACAGCAGAATGAAAAACTGTTTTTT.

The chain employs TRBV5-1 and TRBJ2-1; either TRBD1 or TRBD2 may fit D (5 bases each). This CDR3 contains 16 residues. CDR1 and CDR2 (germline): SGHRS, YFSETQ. Trimming left V 0 bases short and J 3 bases short, with 13 bases between. The CDR3: CASSLVGEGSYNEQFF. The CDR3 DNA follows: TGCGCCAGCAGCTTGGTAGGGGAAGGGAGCTACAATGAGCAGTTCTTC. Together with reference TRBV5-1 and TRBJ2-1, the CDR3 gives the full variable domain: KAGVTQTPRYLIKTRGQQVTLSCSPISGHRSVSWYQQTPGQGLQFLFEYFSETQRNKGNFPGRFSGRQFSNSRSEMNVSTLELGDSALYLCASSLVGEGSYNEQFFGPGTRLTVL.